These 31 T cell receptor beta chains share one sample of origin, sequenced in a study of shared clonotypes between healthy human individuals. TCRdb's table, derived via immunoSEQ multiplex PCR, lists solely in-frame clones and lacks some. The sample contains approximately 500,000 clones, 90% to 96% of which appear only once. Specimen: naive CD4+ T cells sorted from blood. The subset is: CD45RA+ positively selected. Every receptor here comes from a woman between 25 and 40 years old in good health.

V is TRBV7-2 and J is TRBJ1-5; a weak D match, TRBD1 (5 bases). V lost 1 base and J lost 5, with 12 bases in between. CDR3 length: 15 residues. Germline values: CDR1 SGHTA, CDR2 FQGNSA. The CDR3 sequence: CASSLGGEGHQPQHF. In nucleotides, the CDR3 is TGTGCCAGCAGCTTAGGGGGGGAAGGTCATCAGCCCCAGCATTTT.

The chain combines TRBV9 with TRBJ2-2, with TRBD2 matching 12 bases. Germline CDR1 SGDLS, CDR2 YYNGEE. J was trimmed by 6 bases and V by 4 bases; bases with no gene match: 4. This CDR3 is 15 amino acids long. The CDR3 is CASSTRLAGAGELFF. CDR3 coding DNA: TGTGCCAGCAGCACCCGACTAGCGGGAGCCGGGGAGCTGTTTTTT.

The gene calls are TRBV5-1 and TRBJ2-5, with D possibly matching TRBD2 (6 bases). CDR1 is SGHRS, CDR2 YFSETQ, per germline. The CDR3 loop spans 16 amino acids. The V end lost 4 bases, the J end lost 3 bases, and 19 bases lay between the germline ends. CDR3 in amino acids: CASSPSLGGGEETQYF. The CDR3 DNA is TGCGCCAGCAGCCCCTCGCTCGGGGGAGGAGAAGAGACCCAGTACTTC.

The chain has TRBV5-1 and TRBJ1-2; 9 nucleotides line up with TRBD1. This CDR3 is built from 13 residues. Germline-derived CDR1 and CDR2 are SGHRS and YFSETQ. The V segment lost 4 bases and the J segment 8 bases; nucleotides outside the gene matches: 6. CDR3 residues: CASSMDRGGGYTF. For the CDR3, the DNA is TGCGCCAGCAGCATGGACAGGGGAGGCGGCTACACCTTC.

In its sample, this clone was seen once. The V call is TRBV5-6, the J call TRBJ2-5; the match to TRBD1 covers 7 bases. Germline V gene sequence: CDR1 SGHDT, CDR2 YYEEEE. The trim removed 6 bases at V and 1 base at J, leaving 3 bases unmatched. The CDR3 totals 13 residues. The CDR3 region has the DNA TGTGCCAGCACCTACAGGGGCCAAGAGACCCAGTACTTC. As protein: CASTYRGQETQYF.

The chain links TRBV18 to TRBJ1-1; TRBD1 might be the D (5 bases). Looked up from germline, CDR1 is KGHSH and CDR2 is LQKENI. V gave up 8 bases and J gave up 2 bases, with 12 bases separating them. The CDR3 runs to 13 residues. CDR3 amino acids: CASTPDSNTEAFF. DNA of the CDR3: TGTGCCAGCACGCCTGACAGTAACACTGAAGCTTTCTTT.

The chain uses TRBV6-4 and TRBJ1-1, with 7 bases lining up with TRBD1. With V trimmed by 5 bases and J by 4 bases, 10 bases remained unmatched. This CDR3 region has 15 residues. Germline CDR1 reads MRHNA; CDR2 reads SNTAGT. CDR3 sequence: CASSPQGGLGTEAFF. CDR3 DNA: TGTGCCAGCAGTCCCCAGGGGGGGCTGGGCACTGAAGCTTTCTTT.

The rearrangement joins TRBV5-1 to TRBJ2-5, with TRBD2 identical over 8 bases. V shed 0 bases, J shed 1 base, and the junction held 8 bases outside the gene matches. Looked up from germline, CDR1 is SGHRS and CDR2 is YFSETQ. The CDR3 extends over 17 amino acids. In nucleotides, the CDR3 is TGCGCCAGCAGCTTGGCCGCGGGAACTAGCGGCCAAGAGACCCAGTACTTC. Translation gives CASSLAAGTSGQETQYF.

This clone is a singleton in its sample. The chain combines TRBV19 with TRBJ1-3, with D unresolved. The ends were cut back, 3 bases at V and 4 bases at J, with 10 bases in the middle. This CDR3 is built from 14 residues. Germline V gene lookup returns CDR1 LNHDA and CDR2 SQIVND (reference sequence). The chain's CDR3 is CASSIGTVGNTIYF. CDR3 sequence (DNA): TGTGCCAGTAGTATTGGTACGGTCGGAAACACCATATATTTT.

This chain connects TRBV10-3 to TRBJ2-7; 8 nucleotides match TRBD1. After removal of 7 bases from V and 2 bases from J, the junction contained 7 bases not matched to a gene. CDR1 ENHRY and CDR2 SYGVKD come from the germline V gene. This CDR3 region has 14 residues. The CDR3 DNA reads TGTGCCATCAAAGCCGGGACAGGTACCTACGAGCAGTACTTC. Translating gives CAIKAGTGTYEQYF.

The CDR3 coding sequence is TGTGCCAGCCAAGACAGGAACCGCTACGAGCAGTACTTC. Its protein is CASQDRNRYEQYF. The chain has TRBV6-5 and TRBJ2-7, with D maybe TRBD1 (6 bases). The CDR3 is made up of 13 amino acids. Germline V CDR1 and CDR2: MNHEY, SVGAGI. Trimming took 8 bases from V and 3 from J, leaving 14 bases between them.

The table lists this clone with a count of one. V gene TRBV28 combines with J gene TRBJ2-7; TRBD2 is a possible D gene (5 bases). This CDR3 spans 14 amino acids. V dropped 6 bases and J dropped 0 bases, with 12 bases sitting between them. Germline CDR1 and CDR2: MDHEN and SYDVKM. The CDR3 protein is CASRVSGGSYEQYF. CDR3 nucleotides: TGTGCCAGCAGAGTCAGCGGAGGCTCCTACGAGCAGTACTTC.

The rearrangement uses TRBV5-1 and TRBJ1-1, with TRBD1 as a possible D gene (5 bases). Germline V gene lookup returns CDR1 SGHRS and CDR2 YFSETQ. Trimming removed 4 bases from V and 4 bases from J, with 20 bases in between. The CDR3 is made up of 16 amino acids. CDR3 in amino acids: CASSLGGNTLGTEAFF. CDR3 DNA sequence: TGCGCCAGCAGCCTGGGGGGGAATACGTTAGGCACTGAAGCTTTCTTT.

This chain joins TRBV6-5 and TRBJ1-5; possibly TRBD1 for D (6 bases). From germline, CDR1 is MNHEY and CDR2 SVGAGI. V gave up 6 bases and J gave up 2 bases, with 14 bases separating them. CDR3 length: 15 amino acids. The DNA for the CDR3 is TGTGCCAGCAGCAGAACAGGGAGTCGCAATCAGCCCCAGCATTTT. It codes for CASSRTGSRNQPQHF.

This clone showed up just once. V is TRBV7-2 and J is TRBJ1-1, with D uncertain. V was trimmed by 10 bases and J by 3 bases, leaving 15 bases between them. The germline gives CDR1 SGHTA, CDR2 FQGNSA. The CDR3 is made up of 13 amino acids. The CDR3 spells CATQLGTDTEAFF. The CDR3 region has the DNA TGTGCCACCCAGCTTGGCACCGACACTGAAGCTTTCTTT.

This clone was seen more than once but under ten times. The rearrangement joins TRBV6-5 to TRBJ2-2; D ambiguous. Trimming took 4 bases from V and 7 from J, leaving 7 bases between them. From germline, CDR1 is MNHEY and CDR2 SVGAGI. The CDR3 consists of 12 residues. The CDR3 nucleotides read TGTGCCAGCAGTTCCGCTCTCGGGGAGCTGTTTTTT. Its translation: CASSSALGELFF.

This chain links TRBV5-1 with TRBJ1-6; no definite D call. Germline-derived CDR1 and CDR2 are SGHRS and YFSETQ. This CDR3 spans 13 amino acids. Deletions cut 0 bases from V and 7 bases from J, with 5 bases between. Written as DNA, the CDR3 is TGCGCCAGCAGCTTGGACCGAAATTCACCCCTCCACTTT. Encoded protein: CASSLDRNSPLHF.

As for this clone: The sample has other DNA sequences that encode this CDR3 too. The chain has TRBV15 and TRBJ2-7, with D possibly matching TRBD2 (6 bases). CDR1 LNHNV and CDR2 YYDKDF come from the germline V gene (reference sequence). There are 13 residues in the CDR3. Trimming took 0 bases from V and 5 from J, leaving 8 bases between them. CDR3 amino acids: CATSRDGGNEQYF. The CDR3 DNA reads as TGTGCCACCAGCAGAGATGGGGGGAACGAGCAGTACTTC.

This clone was found once. The V call is TRBV19, the J call TRBJ2-6; a possible D gene is TRBD2 (6 bases). V was shortened by 5 bases and J by 4 bases, with 12 bases between the two germline ends. The CDR3 length is 15 residues. CDR1 and CDR2 (germline): LNHDA, SQIVND (reference sequence). The CDR3 sequence: CASSPRGSGANVLTF. The CDR3 DNA reads as TGTGCCAGTAGTCCCCGGGGGTCCGGGGCCAACGTCCTGACTTTC.

The chain has TRBV19 and TRBJ2-3, with 9 positions matching TRBD2. CDR1 is LNHDA and CDR2 is SQIVND in the germline V gene (reference sequence). CDR3 length equals 16 residues. J was trimmed by 2 bases and V by 4 bases; bases with no gene match: 7. The CDR3 here is CASSTRLAAATDTQYF. Here the CDR3 DNA reads TGTGCCAGTAGTACAAGACTAGCGGCTGCCACAGATACGCAGTATTTT.

V and J are TRBV27 and TRBJ2-7, with TRBD2 matching over 11 bases. V shed 6 bases and J 0 bases; nucleotides not matched to a gene: 7. This CDR3 is 16 amino acids long. Per the germline V gene, CDR1 is MNHEY and CDR2 is SMNVEV (reference sequence). Here the CDR3 DNA reads TGTGCCAGCAGCCGGAATAGCGGGAGGGTCTCCTACGAGCAGTACTTC. Translated, it gives CASSRNSGRVSYEQYF.

This rearrangement joins TRBV2 to TRBJ2-2, with D uncertain. The germline V gene encodes CDR1 SNHLY and CDR2 FYNNEI. There are 14 residues in the CDR3. Trimming left V 5 bases short and J 1 base short, with 8 bases between. This CDR3 is CASSKTQNTGELFF. As DNA, the CDR3 is TGTGCCAGCAGTAAGACCCAGAACACCGGGGAGCTGTTTTTT.

The genes are TRBV5-8 and TRBJ2-3; TRBD2 matches 7 bases. After removal of 0 bases from V and 6 bases from J, the junction contained 4 bases not matched to a gene. The CDR3 covers 14 residues. CDR1 is SGHTS and CDR2 is YDEGEE in the germline V gene. The CDR3 DNA is TGTGCCAGCAGCTTGGGCGGGAGAGAGGATACGCAGTATTTT. Translated, it gives CASSLGGREDTQYF.

The chain has TRBV28 and TRBJ2-2; TRBD1 might be the D (6 bases). The CDR3 is made up of 15 amino acids. In germline, CDR1 is MDHEN, CDR2 SYDVKM. V was shortened by 5 bases and J by 3 bases, with 13 bases between the two germline ends. CDR3 sequence: CASSKTGTHTGELFF. The CDR3 DNA sequence: TGTGCCAGCAGTAAAACAGGGACCCACACCGGGGAGCTGTTTTTT.

In regard to this clone: The same CDR3 arises from other DNA sequences in this sample as well. The gene calls are TRBV28 and TRBJ2-7, with D perhaps TRBD1 (5 bases). From germline, CDR1 is MDHEN and CDR2 SYDVKM. Trimming took off 5 bases at V and 4 bases at J, with 12 bases between the two ends. The CDR3 loop spans 13 amino acids. The CDR3 coding sequence is TGTGCCAGCAGTCCATACCAGGGTTACGAGCAGTACTTC. Protein: CASSPYQGYEQYF.

V and J are TRBV27 and TRBJ1-2; no definite D call. Germline V gene data show CDR1 as MNHEY and CDR2 as SMNVEV (reference sequence). Trimming cost V 5 bases and J 9 bases, with 16 bases left between them. The CDR3 contains 13 residues. The CDR3 here is CASSPTRLSSYTF. The DNA for the CDR3 is TGTGCCAGCAGTCCGACACGGTTGTCGAGCTACACCTTC.

The chain carries TRBV11-2 and TRBJ2-7; D call uncertain. Trimming removed 2 bases from V and 1 base from J, with 12 bases in between. Germline V gives CDR1 SGHAT, CDR2 FQNNGV. CDR3 size: 15 residues. CDR3 residues: CASSLISGLSYEQYF. The DNA for the CDR3 is TGTGCCAGCAGCTTAATCTCTGGGCTATCCTACGAGCAGTACTTC.

The gene calls are TRBV7-8 and TRBJ1-3, with D unresolved. Germline V gene lookup returns CDR1 SGHVS and CDR2 FQNEAQ. The CDR3 runs 13 residues. With 2 bases removed from V and 2 bases from J, the gap between germline ends came to 4 bases. Here the CDR3 DNA reads TGTGCCAGCAGCTTAACCCCTGGAAACACCATATATTTT. Encoded protein: CASSLTPGNTIYF.

This clone appeared once. This rearrangement joins TRBV4-1 to TRBJ2-5, with 8 bases identical to TRBD2. The J call may be faulty, since TRBJ2-7 better matches the DNA end. CDR3 length: 15 residues. The germline V gene encodes CDR1 MGHRA and CDR2 YSYEKL. The CDR3 bases are TGCGCCAGCAGCCAGACGACTAGCGCAACCTACGAGCAGTACTTC. Encoded protein: CASSQTTSATYEQYF.

The V gene is TRBV18, the J gene TRBJ2-3; TRBD1 matches 9 bases. With V trimmed by 3 bases and J by 5 bases, 12 bases remained unmatched. The germline V gene has CDR1 KGHSH and CDR2 LQKENI. The CDR3 is made up of 17 amino acids. CDR3 amino acids: CASSPTIGTGTGDTQYF. DNA of the CDR3: TGTGCCAGCTCACCTACCATTGGGACAGGGACAGGAGATACGCAGTATTTT.

The chain links TRBV11-2 to TRBJ2-1; 9 bases are shared with TRBD1. The J segment lost 5 bases and the V segment lost 6 bases, leaving 8 bases of the junction unmatched. Germline V CDR1 and CDR2: SGHAT, FQNNGV. This CDR3 comprises 15 residues. DNA of the CDR3: TGTGCCAGCAGTCGGGGACAGGGAACAAACAATGAGCAGTTCTTC. As protein: CASSRGQGTNNEQFF.